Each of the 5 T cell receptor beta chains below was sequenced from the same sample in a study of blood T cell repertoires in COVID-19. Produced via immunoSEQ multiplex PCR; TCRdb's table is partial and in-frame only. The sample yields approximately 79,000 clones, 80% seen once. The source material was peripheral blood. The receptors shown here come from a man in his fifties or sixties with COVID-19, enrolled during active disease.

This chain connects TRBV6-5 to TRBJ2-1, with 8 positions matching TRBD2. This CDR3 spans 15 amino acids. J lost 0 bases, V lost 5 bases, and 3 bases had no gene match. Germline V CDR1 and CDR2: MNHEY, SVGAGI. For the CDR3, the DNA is TGTGCCAGCAGTCGGAGCGGGAGCTCCTACAATGAGCAGTTCTTC. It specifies CASSRSGSSYNEQFF.

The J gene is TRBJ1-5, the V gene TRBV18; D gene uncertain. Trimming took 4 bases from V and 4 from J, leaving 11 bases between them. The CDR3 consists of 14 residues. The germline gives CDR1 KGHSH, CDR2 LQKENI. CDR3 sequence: CASSRSSENQPQHF. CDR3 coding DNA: TGTGCCAGCTCACGATCTTCAGAAAATCAGCCCCAGCATTTT.

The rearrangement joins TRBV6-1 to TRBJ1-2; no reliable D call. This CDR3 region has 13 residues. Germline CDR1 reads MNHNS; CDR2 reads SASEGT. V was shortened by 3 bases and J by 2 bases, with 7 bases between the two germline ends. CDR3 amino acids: CASSDVVNYGYTF. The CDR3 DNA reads TGTGCCAGCAGTGACGTTGTAAACTATGGCTACACCTTC.

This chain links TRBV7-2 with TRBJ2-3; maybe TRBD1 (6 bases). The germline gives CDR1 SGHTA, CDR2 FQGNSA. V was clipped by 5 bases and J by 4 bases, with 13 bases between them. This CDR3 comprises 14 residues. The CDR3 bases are TGTGCCAGCAGCCCGAGAACAGGGTCAGATACGCAGTATTTT. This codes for CASSPRTGSDTQYF.

The CDR3 DNA follows: TGCGCCAGCAGCCGCGCCCTGGGGCCCTCCTACGAGCAGTACTTC. Translating gives CASSRALGPSYEQYF. This sequence joins TRBV4-3 and TRBJ2-7, with a possible D match to TRBD1 (5 bases). Germline CDR1 LGHNA, CDR2 YSLEER. V shed 4 bases and J shed 0 bases, with 13 bases lying between them. The CDR3 totals 15 residues.